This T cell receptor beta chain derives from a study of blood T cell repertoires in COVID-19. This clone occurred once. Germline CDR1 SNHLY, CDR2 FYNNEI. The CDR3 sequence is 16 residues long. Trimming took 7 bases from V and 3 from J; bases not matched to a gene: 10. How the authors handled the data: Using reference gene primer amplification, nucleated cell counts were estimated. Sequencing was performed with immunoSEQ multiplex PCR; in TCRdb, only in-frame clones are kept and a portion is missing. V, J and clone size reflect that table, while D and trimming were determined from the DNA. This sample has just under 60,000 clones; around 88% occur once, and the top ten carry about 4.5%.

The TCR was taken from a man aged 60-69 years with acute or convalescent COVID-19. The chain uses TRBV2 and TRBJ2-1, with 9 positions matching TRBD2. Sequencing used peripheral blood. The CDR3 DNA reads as TGTGCCAGCATAGGGGAGCTAGCGGGAATCTACAATGAGCAGTTCTTC. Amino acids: CASIGELAGIYNEQFF.